A selection of T cell receptor beta chains follows, all from one sample in a study of T cells in Graves' hyperthyroidism and ophthalmopathy. TCRdb reanalysed the multiplex PCR reads using MiXCR and keeps one entry per CDR3 protein. The top ten hold around 15% of the sample, which has about 350,000 distinct CDR3 sequences, 18% seen once. Sequenced input: blood. These receptor sequences come from a woman in her thirties or forties with Graves' ophthalmopathy. CDR3s include the opening cysteine and the closing phenylalanine or tryptophan. Each record gives: J gene, V gene, D gene, clone size, CDR3 protein, CDR3 DNA. A D gene is named only where the DNA matches it firmly. Not all rows give a size; the values are once, few, many and, for expanded clones, a class.

TRBJ2-3 | TRBV6-5 | TRBD2 | - | CASSYPAGGPDTQYF | TGTGCCAGCAGTTACCCAGCGGGAGGTCCAGATACGCAGTATTTT
TRBJ2-7 | TRBV20-1 | TRBD2 | few | CSARSPSGPTYEQYF | TGCAGTGCTAGATCCCCTAGCGGGCCGACCTACGAGCAGTACTTC
TRBJ2-7 | TRBV12-3/TRBV12-4 | - | - | CAPVPHPTAYEQYF | TGTGCCCCCGTCCCGCACCCCACCGCCTACGAGCAGTACTTC
TRBJ2-2 | TRBV30 | TRBD1 | many | CAWSPRGRNTGELFF | TGTGCCTGGTCCCCCAGGGGGCGAAACACCGGGGAGCTGTTTTTT
TRBJ1-1 | TRBV28 | - | many | CASSLLGLNTEAFF | TGTGCCAGCAGTTTACTCGGACTGAACACTGAAGCTTTCTTT
TRBJ1-2 | TRBV12-3/TRBV12-4 | - | many | CASGEGNGYTF | TGTGCCAGCGGGGAGGGGAATGGCTACACCTTC
TRBJ1-1 | TRBV20-1 | - | once | CSATGPGNTEAFF | TGCAGTGCTACAGGACCGGGCAACACTGAAGCTTTCTTT
TRBJ2-7 | TRBV6-2/TRBV6-3 | - | many | CASSSSPDSYEQYF | TGTGCCAGCAGTTCCTCCCCCGACAGCTACGAGCAGTACTTC
TRBJ2-5 | TRBV6-2/TRBV6-3 | TRBD2 | few | CASSYSLAGAGGTGETQYF | TGTGCCAGCAGTTACTCGTTAGCGGGAGCTGGGGGGACCGGGGAGACCCAGTACTTC
TRBJ1-1 | TRBV25-1 | - | many | CASSEDLVSEAFF | TGTGCCAGCAGTGAAGATCTGGTGTCTGAAGCTTTCTTT
TRBJ2-4 | TRBV20-1 | TRBD1 | - | CSARSPGQGFLLGNIQYF | TGCAGTGCTAGGTCCCCGGGACAGGGTTTTTTATTAGGGAACATTCAGTACTTC
TRBJ1-1 | TRBV12-3/TRBV12-4 | - | many | CASTLKGRNEAFF | TGTGCCAGCACCCTCAAAGGGCGGAATGAAGCTTTCTTT
TRBJ1-5 | TRBV28 | - | many | CASSLSGWVSNQPQHF | TGTGCCAGCAGTTTATCAGGGTGGGTCAGCAATCAGCCCCAGCATTTT
TRBJ2-7 | TRBV3-1 | TRBD1 | - | CASSQGQGAGEQYF | TGTGCCAGCAGCCAAGGTCAGGGGGCTGGCGAGCAGTACTTC
TRBJ2-1 | TRBV19 | TRBD1 | many | CASSWGQSNNEQFF | TGTGCCAGTAGCTGGGGACAGTCTAACAATGAGCAGTTCTTC
TRBJ1-5 | TRBV28 | TRBD1 | many | CASSSPGGGQPQHF | TGTGCCAGCAGTTCCCCAGGGGGCGGTCAGCCCCAGCATTTT
TRBJ1-5 | TRBV18 | - | - | CASSQTFQPQHF | TGTGCCAGCTCCCAGACCTTTCAGCCCCAGCATTTT
TRBJ2-2 | TRBV6-1 | - | - | CASSEALDTGELFF | TGTGCCAGCAGTGAAGCGCTTGACACCGGGGAGCTGTTTTTT
TRBJ1-3 | TRBV7-2 | - | many | CASSHEGGLGNTIYF | TGTGCCAGCAGCCATGAGGGAGGGCTCGGAAACACCATATATTTT
TRBJ2-7 | TRBV7-2 | - | many | CASSFSVGSYEQYF | TGTGCCAGCAGCTTTTCGGTCGGTTCCTACGAGCAGTACTTC
TRBJ1-2 | TRBV27 | - | many | CASRRGAYGYTF | TGTGCCAGCAGACGGGGGGCCTATGGCTACACCTTC
TRBJ2-1 | TRBV13 | TRBD1 | few | CASSTPDRSSYNEQFF | TGTGCCAGCAGCACCCCGGACAGGAGCTCCTACAATGAGCAGTTCTTC
TRBJ1-2 | TRBV27 | TRBD1 | many | CASSLDRVSGYAF | TGTGCCAGCAGTCTGGACAGGGTGTCTGGCTACGCCTTC
TRBJ1-2 | TRBV19 | - | many | CASSVGVTYGYTF | TGTGCCAGTAGTGTAGGCGTTACCTATGGCTACACCTTC
TRBJ1-1 | TRBV30 | - | many | CAWSSQAEAFF | TGTGCCTGGAGTAGCCAGGCTGAAGCTTTCTTT
TRBJ2-2 | TRBV19 | TRBD2 | - | CASSSQAGLQESGELFF | TGTGCCAGTAGTTCACAAGCGGGACTGCAGGAGTCCGGGGAGCTGTTTTTT
TRBJ2-5 | TRBV14 | TRBD2 | many | CASSQGLAGYQETQYF | TGTGCCAGCAGCCAAGGACTAGCGGGGTACCAAGAGACCCAGTACTTC
TRBJ2-2 | TRBV12-3/TRBV12-4 | - | few | CASIFRGSGELFF | TGTGCCAGCATTTTCCGTGGTTCCGGGGAGCTGTTTTTT
TRBJ2-7 | TRBV19 | TRBD1 | many | CASRSGDRISYEQYF | TGTGCCAGTAGGTCCGGGGACAGGATCTCCTACGAGCAGTACTTC
TRBJ1-2 | TRBV5-1 | - | many | CASSDNFFYTF | TGCGCCAGCAGCGACAATTTCTTCTACACCTTC
TRBJ1-5 | TRBV9 | - | many | CASSTKQGPGQPQHF | TGTGCCAGCAGCACAAAACAGGGCCCGGGTCAGCCCCAGCATTTT
TRBJ2-6 | TRBV11-1 | - | many | CASSADRGSGANVLTF | TGTGCCAGCAGCGCGGACCGGGGCTCTGGGGCCAACGTCCTGACTTTC
TRBJ2-7 | TRBV7-2 | - | many | CASSPPLTGLREQYF | TGTGCCAGCAGCCCACCGCTAACAGGGCTGAGGGAGCAGTACTTC
TRBJ2-5 | TRBV30 | TRBD2 | many | CAFRRGRYQETQYF | TGTGCCTTCCGACGCGGGAGGTACCAAGAGACCCAGTACTTC
TRBJ2-5 | TRBV4-1 | - | - | CASSQAIPEFNQETQYF | TGCGCCAGCAGCCAAGCTATTCCCGAATTTAACCAAGAGACCCAGTACTTC
TRBJ2-7 | TRBV20-1 | TRBD1 | many | CSASITGTGLEQYF | TGCAGTGCTAGTATAACCGGGACAGGGCTAGAGCAGTACTTC
TRBJ1-2 | TRBV24-1 | - | - | CATSVAEVDIYGYNF | TGTGCCACCAGTGTAGCTGAGGTAGATATCTATGGCTACAACTTC
TRBJ2-4 | TRBV12-3/TRBV12-4 | - | many | CASSLKADSNIQYF | TGTGCCAGCAGTTTGAAAGCGGATTCTAACATTCAGTACTTC
TRBJ1-2 | TRBV28 | - | many | CASSLPTRTEGGYTF | TGTGCCAGCAGTTTACCCACCCGGACCGAGGGTGGCTACACCTTC
TRBJ2-7 | TRBV6-1 | TRBD1 | - | CASRRGQFFSYEQYF | TGTGCCAGCAGACGGGGACAGTTCTTCTCCTACGAGCAGTACTTC
TRBJ1-5 | TRBV19 | - | many | CASSMPQITDSNQPQHF | TGTGCCAGTAGTATGCCCCAAATAACAGATAGCAATCAGCCCCAGCATTTT
TRBJ1-1 | TRBV28 | - | many | CASSAHRGGNTEAFF | TGTGCCAGCAGTGCCCATCGGGGAGGGAACACTGAAGCTTTCTTT
TRBJ2-7 | TRBV19 | TRBD2 | many | CASSFGLAGGEQYF | TGTGCCAGTAGTTTTGGACTAGCGGGTGGGGAGCAGTACTTC
TRBJ2-7 | TRBV28 | - | many | CASNHPPPGANYEQYF | TGTGCCAGCAACCACCCCCCCCCAGGGGCGAACTACGAGCAGTACTTC
TRBJ2-2 | TRBV25-1 | TRBD2 | many | CASSELGSGRVGTGELFF | TGTGCCAGCAGTGAATTGGGGAGCGGGAGAGTAGGCACCGGGGAGCTGTTTTTT
TRBJ2-5 | TRBV11-2 | - | many | CASSLFTKETQYF | TGTGCCAGCAGCTTATTCACCAAAGAGACCCAGTACTTC
TRBJ1-5 | TRBV2 | TRBD1 | many | CASRRRTGGQPQHF | TGTGCCAGCAGACGCCGGACAGGGGGTCAGCCCCAGCATTTT
TRBJ2-7 | TRBV12-3/TRBV12-4 | - | many | CASSFGDYEQYF | TGTGCCAGCAGTTTCGGGGATTACGAGCAGTACTTC
TRBJ2-2 | TRBV7-8 | TRBD2 | - | CASSLSGGIGELFF | TGTGCCAGCAGCCTAAGCGGGGGAATCGGGGAGCTGTTTTTT
TRBJ2-5 | TRBV12-3/TRBV12-4 | TRBD2 | many | CASSSARGTSGRGQETQYF | TGTGCCAGCAGTTCCGCCCGCGGGACTAGCGGGAGAGGCCAAGAGACCCAGTACTTC
TRBJ2-3 | TRBV6-2/TRBV6-3 | TRBD1 | many | CASNPGQGGDTQYF | TGTGCCAGCAACCCTGGACAGGGAGGAGATACGCAGTATTTT
TRBJ1-5 | TRBV19 | TRBD1 | many | CASSTYYRGDNQPQHF | TGTGCCAGTAGTACCTATTACAGGGGCGACAATCAGCCCCAGCATTTT
TRBJ1-1 | TRBV20-1 | - | - | CSARDRGDTRGGTEAFF | TGCAGTGCTAGAGATAGAGGGGACACCAGGGGAGGCACTGAAGCTTTCTTT
TRBJ1-1 | TRBV14 | TRBD1 | once | CASSQDEGQGWWSTEAFF | TGTGCCAGCAGCCAAGATGAAGGACAGGGCTGGTGGAGCACTGAAGCTTTCTTT
TRBJ1-2 | TRBV28 | TRBD1 | many | CASSIGTESLYGYTF | TGTGCCAGCAGTATCGGGACAGAAAGCCTCTATGGCTACACCTTC
TRBJ1-5 | TRBV12-3/TRBV12-4 | TRBD1 | many | CASSLLTGPQPQHF | TGTGCCAGCAGCCTATTGACAGGGCCACAGCCCCAGCATTTT
TRBJ1-2 | TRBV20-1 | - | many | CSANRFGTRHSYGYTF | TGCAGTGCCAACAGGTTTGGGACCAGGCATAGCTATGGCTACACCTTC
TRBJ2-7 | TRBV12-3/TRBV12-4 | - | - | CASSPATAGEQYF | TGTGCCAGCAGTCCAGCCACCGCCGGGGAGCAGTACTTC